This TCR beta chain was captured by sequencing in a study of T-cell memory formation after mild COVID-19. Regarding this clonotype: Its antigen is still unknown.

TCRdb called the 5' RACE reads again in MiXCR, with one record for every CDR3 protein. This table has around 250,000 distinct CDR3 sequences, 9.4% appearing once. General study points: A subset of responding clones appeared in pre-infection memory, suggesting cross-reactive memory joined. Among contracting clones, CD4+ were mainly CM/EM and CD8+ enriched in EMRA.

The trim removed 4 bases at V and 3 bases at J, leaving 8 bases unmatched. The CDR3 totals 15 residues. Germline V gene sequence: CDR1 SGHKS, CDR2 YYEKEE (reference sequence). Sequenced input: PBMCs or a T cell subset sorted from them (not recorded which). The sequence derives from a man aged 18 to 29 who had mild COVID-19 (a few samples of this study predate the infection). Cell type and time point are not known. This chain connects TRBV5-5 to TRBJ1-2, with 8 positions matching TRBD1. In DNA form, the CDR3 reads TGTGCCAGCAGCCGGGTAGGGACAGGCGACTATGGCTACACCTTC. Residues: CASSRVGTGDYGYTF.